The next 11 T cell receptor beta chains were all read from a single sample in a study of persistence of HIV-infected CD4 T cells. Lysates of CMV-infected fibroblasts at around 9.1 ug/mL stimulated these cells. CD40L-negative CD69-negative CD45RO-high memory CD4+ T cells were sorted as populations depleted of antigen-responding cells. Antigens for these TCRs are unknown. The immunoSEQ assay was version 4, run in survey mode. Method: immunoSEQ multiplex PCR; TCRdb's copy keeps in-frame clones and lacks some. The sample contains roughly 34,000 clones, around 82% of which appear only once. Here the sequenced sample was CD4+ T cells sorted from PBMCs after roughly 17-hour stimulation, taken from a patient who received antiretroviral therapy. The receptors originated from an adult man with HIV who was CMV-seropositive.

This clone occurred a few times. V gene TRBV5-1 combines with J gene TRBJ1-1; the D gene is possibly TRBD1 (6 bases). CDR1 and CDR2 (germline): SGHRS, YFSETQ. This CDR3 spans 19 amino acids. V was trimmed by 0 bases and J by 3 bases, leaving 24 bases between them. The CDR3: CASSLVPKDRMWGDTEAFF. DNA of the CDR3: TGCGCCAGCAGCTTGGTACCGAAAGACAGGATGTGGGGCGACACTGAAGCTTTCTTT.

The chain couples TRBV30 to TRBJ2-5; 9 bases align to TRBD1. The CDR3 runs to 15 residues. Germline CDR1 is GTSNPN and CDR2 is SVGIG (reference sequence). V trimming: 2 bases; J trimming: 5 bases; junction bases outside the gene matches: 9. CDR3 in amino acids: CAWSRGDREGETQYF. For the CDR3, the DNA is TGTGCCTGGAGTCGTGGGGACAGGGAGGGGGAGACCCAGTACTTC.

This chain uses TRBV10-3 with TRBJ1-5; tentatively, D is TRBD1 (5 bases). The ends were cut back, 4 bases at V and 4 bases at J, with 11 bases in the middle. The V gene's germline CDR1 is ENHRY and CDR2 SYGVKD. This CDR3 has 14 amino acids. The CDR3 DNA sequence: TGTGCCATCAGTGTGGGACGTGAAAATCAGCCCCAGCATTTT. Translation: CAISVGRENQPQHF.

This clone showed up just a few times. The chain has TRBV5-4 and TRBJ2-2; 8 nucleotides agree with TRBD2. Germline values: CDR1 SGHNT, CDR2 YYREEE (reference sequence). V lost 0 bases, J lost 0 bases, and 1 base stayed unmatched. CDR3 length: 16 amino acids. In nucleotides, the CDR3 is TGTGCCAGCAGCTTGGTCGGGGGGGCGAACACCGGGGAGCTGTTTTTT. Amino acids: CASSLVGGANTGELFF.

In this sample, this clone turned up a few times. This chain links TRBV6-2 or TRBV6-3 with TRBJ1-2; D is ambiguous. Germline loops: CDR1 MNHEY, CDR2 SVGEGT. This CDR3 spans 12 amino acids. The V and J ends lost 5 bases and 3 bases respectively, with 7 bases between them. The CDR3 region has the DNA TGTGCCAGCAGTGAGCACTACTATGGCTACACCTTC. Translated, it gives CASSEHYYGYTF.

The chain recombines TRBV5-6 with TRBJ1-3, with D possibly being TRBD1 (5 bases). The CDR3 is made up of 16 amino acids. Germline V gene lookup returns CDR1 SGHDT and CDR2 YYEEEE. V lost 5 bases, J lost 0 bases, and 15 bases lay in between. CDR3 in amino acids: CASRVGPTISGNTIYF. In nucleotides, the CDR3 is TGTGCCAGCAGGGTGGGACCGACGATCTCTGGAAACACCATATATTTT.

This chain links TRBV6-5 with TRBJ2-1; D may be TRBD2 (7 bases). Germline CDR1 MNHEY, CDR2 SVGAGI. V shed 11 bases and J shed 0 bases, with 14 bases lying between them. The CDR3 consists of 14 residues. CDR3 sequence (DNA): TGTGCCGGTACCGGGGGGCTCTCCTACAATGAGCAGTTCTTC. Its protein is CAGTGGLSYNEQFF.

This sequence joins TRBV18 and TRBJ1-1; D ambiguous. Germline loops: CDR1 KGHSH, CDR2 LQKENI. V dropped 3 bases and J dropped 0 bases, with 17 bases sitting between them. The CDR3 totals 17 residues. The CDR3 reads CASSPGGRTRMNTEAFF. CDR3 bases: TGTGCCAGCTCACCCGGTGGCAGAACTCGAATGAACACTGAAGCTTTCTTT.

The chain is built from TRBV5-1 and TRBJ2-1, with 7 positions matching TRBD1. The junction had 12 bases not matched to a gene; V was cut back by 4 bases and J by 8 bases. The CDR3 covers 15 residues. Germline V lookup: CDR1 SGHRS, CDR2 YFSETQ. The CDR3 loop reads CASSRTRTGGYEQFF. The CDR3 DNA reads as TGCGCCAGCAGCCGGACCCGGACAGGTGGATATGAGCAGTTCTTC.

The chain carries TRBV18 and TRBJ1-6; 9 bases map to TRBD1. This CDR3 has 15 residues. Germline V gene data show CDR1 as KGHSH and CDR2 as LQKENI. V was pared by 0 bases and J by 9 bases, with 3 bases of the junction left unmatched. CDR3 loop: CASSPPGTGLSPLHF. CDR3 nucleotides: TGTGCCAGCTCACCACCCGGGACAGGGCTTTCACCCCTCCACTTT. Together with reference TRBV18 and TRBJ1-6, the CDR3 gives the full variable domain: NAGVMQNPRHLVRRRGQEARLRCSPMKGHSHVYWYRQLPEEGLKFMVYLQKENIIDESGMPKERFSAEFPKEGPSILRIQQVVRGDSAAYFCASSPPGTGLSPLHFGNGTRLTVT.

This sequence joins TRBV5-1 and TRBJ2-7; possible D gene TRBD2, 7 bases. With 0 bases removed from V and 2 bases from J, the gap between germline ends came to 12 bases. This CDR3 has 15 amino acids. Germline lookup yields CDR1 SGHRS and CDR2 YFSETQ. The CDR3 DNA sequence: TGCGCCAGCAGCTTGGGGGGGGGCGCAGCCTACGAGCAGTACTTC. It specifies CASSLGGGAAYEQYF. Variable domain in full (rest from reference TRBV5-1 and TRBJ2-7): KAGVTQTPRYLIKTRGQQVTLSCSPISGHRSVSWYQQTPGQGLQFLFEYFSETQRNKGNFPGRFSGRQFSNSRSEMNVSTLELGDSALYLCASSLGGGAAYEQYFGPGTRLTVT.